This T cell receptor (beta chain) derives from a study of T cells in Graves' hyperthyroidism and ophthalmopathy. Study-wide background: Peripheral blood was obtained at initial diagnosis, preceding any treatment. Study-level results: Ophthalmopathy was model-predicted a median roughly 6.2 months pre-onset.

Regions amplified from RNA transcripts were the TCR beta CDR3 regions. Primed by the HTBI set, a first-round RT-PCR was run on the TCR CDR3. TCRdb re-analysed the multiplex PCR reads in MiXCR, keeping a single row per CDR3 protein. The sample carries roughly 650,000 distinct CDR3 sequences, roughly 15% recorded once. With regard to this clonotype: What it binds is not known.

V was clipped by 1 base and J by 5 bases, with 14 bases between them. The V gene's germline CDR1 is SGHTA and CDR2 FQGNSA. The CDR3 consists of 16 residues. Patients were excluded because of uncontrolled infection, other autoimmune disease, pregnancy or lactation. The origin of this receptor is a middle-aged woman with Graves' ophthalmopathy. The chain carries TRBV7-2 and TRBJ2-2; D is perhaps TRBD2 (5 bases). Sequencing was done on a sample of blood. CDR3 DNA sequence: TGTGCCAGCAGCTTAGTATTGGGAGTTCATACCGGGGAGCTGTTTTTT. Encoded protein: CASSLVLGVHTGELFF.